This T cell receptor beta chain was profiled in a study of metastatic and nonmetastatic thyroid tumors. About the research overall: Across blood and tumor or nodule tissue, repertoires from malignant and benign thyroid patients were compared with one another.

In regard to this clone: What it binds is not known.

Overall study results and limits: Malignant thyroid tumors reportedly exceeded benign nodules significantly in TCR beta diversity, with the difference appearing in blood and tumor.

With 4 bases removed from V and 2 bases from J, the gap between germline ends came to 18 bases. CDR1 and CDR2 from the germline V gene are SGHAT and FQDESV (reference sequence). The CDR3 loop spans 16 amino acids. There were no patients who had received any treatment before thyroid surgery. From the PCR reads, TCRdb re-called clones with MiXCR. This sample has about 6,100 clones, with under 40% found just once. The chain joins TRBV11-1 to TRBJ2-7; either TRBD1 or TRBD2 may fit D (7 bases each). Sequences were obtained from adjacent normal tissue. The sequence was obtained from a male donor with papillary thyroid cancer or a benign thyroid nodule (not recorded which). Some clones in this sample may be carry-over from other donors' samples. CDR3 sequence reads: CASSSPGAGGAYEQYF. The DNA of the CDR3 is TGTGCCAGCAGCTCCCCTGGGGCAGGGGGGGCCTACGAGCAGTACTTC.